The entry below gives a single TCR beta chain sequence along with its context. Trimming pared 2 bases from V and 3 bases from J, leaving 8 bases between. This CDR3 has 13 amino acids. CDR1 is MNHEY and CDR2 is SMNVEV in the germline V gene (reference sequence). Assay used: immunoSEQ multiplex PCR; TCRdb lists only in-frame clones, some missing. This sample has about 730,000 clones, with approximately 83% found just once. The entry originates in a study of shared T cell receptors in the human thymus. The data were also submitted as part of a second study, on human thymus T cells. From that paper: Corrective surgery for congenital heart defects was being performed on the healthy Finnish infants who served as donors. In corrective heart surgery, resections were taken, and these provided the thymus tissue. Related work showed strongly overlapping thymic repertoires across unrelated individuals.

The source is a girl less than two years old with a congenital heart defect. The sequencing sample was made of thymocytes. The chain has TRBV27 and TRBJ2-7, with a tentative D call TRBD1 (5 bases). The CDR3 region has the DNA TGTGCCAGCAGTTTACGACAGAACTACGAGCAGTACTTC. Amino acid sequence: CASSLRQNYEQYF.